This T cell receptor beta chain was observed in a study of blood T cells in healthy people across ages. In the study overall: About one barcoded beta molecule was captured per two T cells (by template switching).

About this clonotype itself: Its antigen is unknown.

Through a sample-barcoded 5' primer and a J-beta primer mix, a second PCR was run for roughly 6 to 12 cycles. Paired-end reads containing CDR3 totaled no fewer than 2.5 million for each sample. TCRdb redid the calling of the 5' RACE reads with MiXCR, one entry per CDR3 protein. The sample yields approximately 790,000 distinct CDR3 sequences, under 80% seen once. Study conclusions and caveats: Unsorted PBMCs blocked a conclusive comparison of naive and antigen-experienced cells.

The CDR3 covers 13 residues. Germline V gene data show CDR1 as SQVTM and CDR2 as ANQGSEA. V was cut by 3 bases and J by 5 bases, with 13 bases left in between. Source material: blood. The rearrangement links TRBV29-1 to TRBJ2-5; a possible D gene is TRBD2 (6 bases). The TCR originated in a man younger than 45 in good health. The CDR3: CSVDAGSGETQYF. As DNA, the CDR3 is TGCAGCGTTGACGCGGGAAGCGGGGAGACCCAGTACTTC.